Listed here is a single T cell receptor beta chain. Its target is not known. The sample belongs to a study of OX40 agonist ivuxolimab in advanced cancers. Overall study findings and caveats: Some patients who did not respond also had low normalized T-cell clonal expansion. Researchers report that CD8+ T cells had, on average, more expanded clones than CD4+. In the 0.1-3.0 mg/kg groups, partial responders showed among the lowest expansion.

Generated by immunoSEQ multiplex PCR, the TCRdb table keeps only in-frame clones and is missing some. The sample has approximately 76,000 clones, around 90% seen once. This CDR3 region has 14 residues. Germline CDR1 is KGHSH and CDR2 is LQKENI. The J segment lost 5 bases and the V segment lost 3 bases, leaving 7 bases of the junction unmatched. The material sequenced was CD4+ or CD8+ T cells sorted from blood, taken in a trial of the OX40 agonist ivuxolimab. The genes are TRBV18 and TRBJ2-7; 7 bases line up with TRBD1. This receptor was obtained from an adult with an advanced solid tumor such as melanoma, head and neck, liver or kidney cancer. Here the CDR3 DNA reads TGTGCCAGCTCACCCCTAAGACAGGGTAACGAGCAGTACTTC. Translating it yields CASSPLRQGNEQYF.